Sequencing of this T cell receptor beta chain was carried out in a study of vaccination effects on CD4 cells after COVID-19 (dated by TCRdb to between 2021 and 2023). Turning to the overall study: Post-vaccine samples across the study were collected a median of 72 days after the second dose, with a range of 14 to 241. A total of around eleven COVID-19 convalescent patients and several SARS-CoV-2-naive healthy vaccine recipients were included in the full study. Cultures from other donors in the study were sequenced using the Oncomine TCR Beta short-read assay on an Illumina iSeq 100. The study compared SARS-CoV-2 spike-specific CD4+ TCR repertoires before and after mRNA vaccination in COVID-19 convalescent patients and infection-naive vaccine recipients.

This clone was seen only a few times. Its antigen remains undetermined. Per-base qualities were not stored, and no clone one base away is much larger. The germline V and J ends show losses of 6 bases and 6 bases respectively, and no gene match explains 6 bases of the junction. Its CDR3 holds 14 amino acids, cysteine through phenylalanine. Only the CDR3 portion is preserved as DNA: 42 bases, with reading frame beginning at the first base. The germline V gene specifies SQVTM as CDR1 and ANQGSEA as CDR2. What the authors observed across the whole study: Clones induced by infection and clones induced by vaccination both contracted markedly at late timepoints after vaccination, which fits with T cell responses waning over time. In healthy vaccine recipients, vaccine-induced clones were almost all SARS-CoV-2 mono-reactive, with only 1 of 255 cross-reactive with common cold coronaviruses. The study was limited by a small number of convalescent patients and lacked early post-infection timepoints.

In the ViraFEST assay, PBMC were stimulated with viral peptide pools, and TCR sequencing was then used to find antigen-specific CD4+ T cell clonotypes based on their expansion. After less than 13 days of culture, CD4+ T cells were isolated with the EasySep CD4+ T cell isolation kit. Each participant received two doses of an mRNA SARS-CoV-2 vaccine, either BNT162b2 or mRNA-1273. Negative nucleocapsid antibody results before and after vaccination confirmed that the healthy vaccine recipients had no prior SARS-CoV-2 infection. Over 1.5 million PBMC per well were cultured with approximately 10 ug/ml peptides in IMDM containing roughly 5% human AB serum, around 10 IU/ml IL-2 and gentamicin. Half of the culture medium was replaced with fresh IL-2-containing medium on days 3 and 7. Unless noted otherwise, every peptide stimulation condition was cultured in triplicate wells. Using Ficoll-Paque Plus gradient centrifugation, PBMC were separated from whole blood and then either used fresh or cryopreserved at -140C. The overlapping peptide pools covered the spike proteins of SARS-CoV-2 as well as those of the common cold coronaviruses HCoV-NL63, HCoV-OC43 and HCoV-229E. Genomic DNA was extracted from cultured CD4+ T cells with the QIAamp micro DNA kit.

The library was produced with the immunoSEQ multiplex PCR assay. DNA from the cultured and isolated CD4+ T cells underwent TCR beta CDR3 sequencing. Per the authors' processing: Non-productive TCR sequences were removed and reads were trimmed to the CDR3 region, keeping CDR3s of at least 7 amino acids. The MANAFEST web app was used to pick out antigen-specific clonotypes by comparing their expansion in peptide wells with that in reference cultures. To be called positive, a clone needed expansion at FDR<0.05 compared with the reference and with all other wells, an odds ratio greater than 5, and a frequency greater than 0.1% in two replicate wells. A clonotype was called cross-reactive if it was significantly expanded both in SARS-CoV-2 spike wells and in at least one common cold coronavirus spike condition. CDR3 similarity was assessed by Levenshtein distance using the stringdist R package, and unrooted trees were constructed with ape in R 3.6.1. TCRdb mirrors the immuneACCESS table, restricted to in-frame sequences. Some clones are absent from its copies; in checked studies, under half trace to an unresolved V gene, and the reason for the others is unknown. V and J calls and clone size are given by that table; D and trimming were obtained from the DNA. Counted in this sample were around 67,000 clones; over 70% of them appeared once. Of the sample, 1.2% falls within the top ten clones.

This sequence was found in a human donor who received a COVID-19 vaccine. The receptor chain draws on TRBV29-1 and TRBJ2-2, with 11 bases in between that match TRBD1. Sample: CD4+ T cells from PBMCs cultured with HCoV-229E spike peptides, taken after COVID-19 vaccination. The sample's cell subset or site label is to be understood as: HCoV-229E spike overlapping peptide pool stimulation. CDR3 protein: CSVPGQGVAGELFF. The nucleotides read TGCAGCGTCCCGGGACAGGGGGTCGCCGGGGAGCTGTTTTTT.